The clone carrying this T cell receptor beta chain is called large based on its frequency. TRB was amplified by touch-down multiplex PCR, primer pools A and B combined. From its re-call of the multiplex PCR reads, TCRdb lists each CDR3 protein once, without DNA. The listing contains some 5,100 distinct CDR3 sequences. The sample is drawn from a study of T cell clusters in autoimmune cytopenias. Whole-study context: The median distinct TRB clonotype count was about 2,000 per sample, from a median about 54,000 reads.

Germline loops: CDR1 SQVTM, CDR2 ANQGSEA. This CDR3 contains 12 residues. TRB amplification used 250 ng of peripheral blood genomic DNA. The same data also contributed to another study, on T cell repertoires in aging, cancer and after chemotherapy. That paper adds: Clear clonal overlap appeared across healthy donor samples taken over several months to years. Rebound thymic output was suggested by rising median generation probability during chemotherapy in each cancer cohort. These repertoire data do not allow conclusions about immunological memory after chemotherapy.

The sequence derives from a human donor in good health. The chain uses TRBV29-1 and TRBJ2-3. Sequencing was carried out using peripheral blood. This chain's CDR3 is CSVVDSTDTQYF.